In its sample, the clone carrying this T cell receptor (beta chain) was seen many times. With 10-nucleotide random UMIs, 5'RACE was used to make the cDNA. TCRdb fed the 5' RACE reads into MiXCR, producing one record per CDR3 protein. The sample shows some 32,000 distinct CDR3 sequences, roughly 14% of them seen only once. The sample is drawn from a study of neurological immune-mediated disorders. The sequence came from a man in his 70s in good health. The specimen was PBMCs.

The CDR3 sequence: CASSPPGFQAFF. CDR3 coding DNA: TGTGCCAGCAGCCCCCCCGGGTTTCAAGCTTTCTTT. V usage is TRBV12-3 or TRBV12-4 and J usage is TRBJ1-1; D unresolved. The CDR3 consists of 12 residues. V lost 6 bases and J 9 bases, leaving 14 bases between the germline ends.